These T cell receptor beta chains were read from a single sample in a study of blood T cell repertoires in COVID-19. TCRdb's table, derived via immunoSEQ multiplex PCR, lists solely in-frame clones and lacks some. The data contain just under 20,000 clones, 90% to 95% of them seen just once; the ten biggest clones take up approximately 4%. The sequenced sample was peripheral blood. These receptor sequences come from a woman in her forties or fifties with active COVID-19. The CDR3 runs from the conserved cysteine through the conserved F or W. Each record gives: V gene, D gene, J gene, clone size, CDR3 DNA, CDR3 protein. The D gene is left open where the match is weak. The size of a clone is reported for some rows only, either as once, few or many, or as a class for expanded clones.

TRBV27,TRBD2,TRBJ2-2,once,TGTGCCAGCCGGACTAGCGGGAACACCGGGGAGCTGTTTTTT,CASRTSGNTGELFF
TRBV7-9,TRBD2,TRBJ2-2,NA,TGTGCCAGCAGCCCCACCGAGCGGGAGACTCAGAACACCGGGGAGCTGTTTTTT,CASSPTERETQNTGELFF
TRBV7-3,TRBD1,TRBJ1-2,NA,TGTGCCAGCAGCCCCCGGACAGGGTCCCATGGCTACACCTTC,CASSPRTGSHGYTF
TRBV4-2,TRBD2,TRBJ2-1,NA,TGTGCCAGCAGCCCGGGACTAGCGGAGGCTGCGTCGGGGGATGAGCAGTTCTTC,CASSPGLAEAASGDEQFF
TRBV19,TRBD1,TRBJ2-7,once,TGTGCCAGTAGTATGACAGGGGGGGTCTACGAGCAGTACTTC,CASSMTGGVYEQYF
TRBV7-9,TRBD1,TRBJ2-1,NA,TGTGCCAGCAGCTTAGAAGGGGGCAGGGGCCAACAGTTCTTC,CASSLEGGRGQQFF
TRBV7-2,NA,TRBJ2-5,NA,TGTGCCAGCAGCTTATCTTACGGGAGAGAGACCCAGTACTTC,CASSLSYGRETQYF
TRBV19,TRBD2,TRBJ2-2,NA,TGTGCCACCACGGGGGGGGCGGGAGCGATGGTCACCGGGGAGCTGTTTTTT,CATTGGAGAMVTGELFF
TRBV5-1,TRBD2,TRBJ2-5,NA,TGCGCCACCCGAGTTAGCGGGAGGTTCGAAGAGACCCAGTACTTC,CATRVSGRFEETQYF
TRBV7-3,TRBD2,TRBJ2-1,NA,TGTGCCAGCAGCCCCCAAAGCGGGAGGGCCGGTGAGCAGTTCTTC,CASSPQSGRAGEQFF
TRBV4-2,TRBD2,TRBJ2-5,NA,TGTGCCAGCAGCCAAGTAGAAGGAGCGGGAGATGAGACCCAGTACTTC,CASSQVEGAGDETQYF
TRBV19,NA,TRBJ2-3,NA,TGTGCCAGTAGTATCCAGGTCGGGATAGATACGCAGTATTTT,CASSIQVGIDTQYF
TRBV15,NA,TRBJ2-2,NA,TGTGCCACCAGCAGACAGGTGGGAGAGATCGGGGAGCTGTTTTTT,CATSRQVGEIGELFF
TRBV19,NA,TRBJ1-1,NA,TGTGCCAGTAGTATAAGGGCCTTGACAGGTCGGAACACTGAAGCTTTCTTT,CASSIRALTGRNTEAFF
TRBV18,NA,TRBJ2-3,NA,TGTGCCACCGAAGCAGACTACAGAGATACGCAGTATTTT,CATEADYRDTQYF
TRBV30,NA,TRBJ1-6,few,TGTGCCTGGAAAGTGGGAGGGGATAATTCACCCCTCCACTTT,CAWKVGGDNSPLHF
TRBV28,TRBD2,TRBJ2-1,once,TGTGCCAGCAGTTTAAGGGGGACTAGCGTATACAATGAGCAGTTCTTC,CASSLRGTSVYNEQFF
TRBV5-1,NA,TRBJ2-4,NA,TGCGCCAGCAGCTTGGGTGCGGTACTAGCCAAAAACATTCAGTACTTC,CASSLGAVLAKNIQYF
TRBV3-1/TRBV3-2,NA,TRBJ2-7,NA,TGTGCCAGCAGCCCCCCGGACAGAACCTACGAGCAGTACTTC,CASSPPDRTYEQYF
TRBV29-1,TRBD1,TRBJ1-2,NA,TGCAGCGTTGAAGACAGGGGGAGGCTCTATGGCTACACCTTC,CSVEDRGRLYGYTF
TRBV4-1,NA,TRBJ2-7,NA,TGCGCCAGCAGCCAAGGGGCCCAGGGGAGCTACGAGCAGTACTTC,CASSQGAQGSYEQYF
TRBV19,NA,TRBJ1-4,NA,TGTGCCAGCAGGGACACCGCAACTAATGAAAAACTGTTTTTT,CASRDTATNEKLFF
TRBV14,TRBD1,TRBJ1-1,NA,TGTGCCAGCAGCTCCCGGGACAGGGGCACTGAAGCTTTCTTT,CASSSRDRGTEAFF
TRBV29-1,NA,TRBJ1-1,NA,TGCAGCGTTGAAGTACAGAAGAACACTGAAGCTTTCTTT,CSVEVQKNTEAFF
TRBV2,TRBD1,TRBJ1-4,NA,TGTGCCAGCAGGGACAGGTCGGAAAAACTGTTTTTT,CASRDRSEKLFF
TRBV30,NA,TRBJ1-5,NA,TGTGCCTGGAGTGTAGGGGGGGGCGGGGGCAATCAGCCCCAGCATTTT,CAWSVGGGGGNQPQHF